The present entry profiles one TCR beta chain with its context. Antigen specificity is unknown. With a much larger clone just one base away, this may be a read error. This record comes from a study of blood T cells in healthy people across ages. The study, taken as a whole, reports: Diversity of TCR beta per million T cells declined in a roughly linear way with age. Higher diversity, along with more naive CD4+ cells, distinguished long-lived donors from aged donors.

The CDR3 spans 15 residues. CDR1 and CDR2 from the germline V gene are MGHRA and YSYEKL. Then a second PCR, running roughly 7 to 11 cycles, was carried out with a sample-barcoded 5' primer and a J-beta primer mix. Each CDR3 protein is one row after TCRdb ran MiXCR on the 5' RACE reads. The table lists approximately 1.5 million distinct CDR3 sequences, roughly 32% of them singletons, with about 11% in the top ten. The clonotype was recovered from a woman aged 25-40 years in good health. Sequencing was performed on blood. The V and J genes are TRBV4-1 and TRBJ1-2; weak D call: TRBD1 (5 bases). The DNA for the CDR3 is TGCGCCAGCAGCCAAACACCGGGACTGAACTATGGCTGCACCTTC. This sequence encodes CASSQTPGLNYGCTF.